This passage covers 32 T cell receptor beta chains from one sample sequenced in a study of human T cells and chemical hapten exposure. Indicated time point: patch test 1, 2 weeks after DPC sensitization. The treatment was: therapeutic diphenylcyclopropenone sensitization with weekly scalp DPC. TCRdb re-analysed the RACE reads in MiXCR, keeping a single row per CDR3 protein. This sample has 75,000 to 100,000 distinct CDR3 sequences, with 10% found just once. Sequences were derived from whole blood, sampled in connection with sensitization to the hapten diphenylcyclopropenone (DPC). The receptors here all came from a man between 35 and 55 years old with alopecia areata. Some clones in this sample may be carry-over from other donors' samples.

This sequence joins TRBV3-1 and TRBJ2-1, with 9 bases lining up with TRBD2. With V trimmed by 4 bases and J by 0 bases, 10 bases remained unmatched. Germline CDR1 LGHDT, CDR2 YNNKEL (reference sequence). The CDR3 extends over 18 amino acids. CDR3 in DNA: TGTGCCAGCAGCCCCGGGACTAGCAGAATGAGCTCCTACAATGAGCAGTTCTTC. It encodes CASSPGTSRMSSYNEQFF.

At least ten counts were recorded for this clonotype. This rearrangement joins TRBV20-1 to TRBJ2-3; 8 nucleotides match TRBD2. Germline-derived CDR1 and CDR2 are DFQATT and SNEGSKA (reference sequence). The CDR3 extends over 12 amino acids. Losses at the gene ends were 5 bases for V and 4 bases for J; bases not matched to a gene: 2. The CDR3 here is CSALTSADTQYF. CDR3 nucleotides: TGCAGTGCTTTGACTAGCGCAGATACGCAGTATTTT.

V is TRBV9 and J is TRBJ1-1; 9 bases match TRBD1. CDR1 is SGDLS, CDR2 YYNGEE, per germline. The junction had 6 bases not matched to a gene; V was cut back by 4 bases and J by 5 bases. The CDR3 extends over 14 amino acids. The DNA for the CDR3 is TGTGCCAGCAGCACGACAGGGGGAATTACTGAAGCTTTCTTT. Translation gives CASSTTGGITEAFF.

The chain links TRBV20-1 to TRBJ2-1, with 8 bases aligning to TRBD2. The V gene's germline CDR1 is DFQATT and CDR2 SNEGSKA (reference sequence). The CDR3 contains 12 residues. CDR3 DNA: TGCAACCGGGGCGGGAGGCACAATGAGCAGTTCTTC. As protein: CNRGGRHNEQFF.

The V gene is TRBV6-2 or TRBV6-3, the J gene TRBJ2-4; D ambiguous. The ends were cut back, 7 bases at V and 1 base at J, with 8 bases in the middle. Germline loops: CDR1 MNHEY, CDR2 SVGEGT. The CDR3 sequence is 13 residues long. This CDR3 is CASIGDAKNIQYF. As DNA, the CDR3 is TGTGCCAGCATCGGAGACGCCAAAAACATTCAGTACTTC.

This clonotype was picked up many times. The chain recombines TRBV12-3 or TRBV12-4 with TRBJ1-4, with D possibly matching TRBD1 (6 bases). This CDR3 is built from 15 residues. Deletions cut 5 bases from V and 8 bases from J, with 18 bases between. CDR3 bases: TGTGCCAGCAGTCCCGGGGTGGGGGCAGAGGAAAAACTGTTTTTT. Its protein is CASSPGVGAEEKLFF.

This clonotype has a count of ten or more. The chain is built from TRBV5-1 and TRBJ2-4; 9 bases are a match to TRBD2. The length of the CDR3 is 16 residues. V dropped 0 bases and J dropped 4; count of bases not matched to a gene: 5. Germline CDR1 reads SGHRS; CDR2 reads YFSETQ. CDR3 loop: CASSLEASGIKNIQYF. The CDR3 DNA sequence: TGCGCCAGCAGCTTGGAGGCTAGCGGGATTAAAAACATTCAGTACTTC.

This chain connects TRBV7-3 to TRBJ2-2; 9 bases agree with TRBD1. The CDR3 contains 15 residues. J lost 4 bases, V lost 6 bases, and 6 bases had no gene match. Germline V gene lookup returns CDR1 SGHTA and CDR2 FQGTGA. In DNA, the CDR3 is TGTGCCAGCAGTCAACAGGGGGCAAGCACCGGGGAGCTGTTTTTT. Amino acids: CASSQQGASTGELFF.

This clonotype has a handful of counts. J is TRBJ2-3 and V is TRBV30; possibly TRBD1 for D (5 bases). V was pared by 2 bases and J by 7 bases, with 13 bases between. CDR1 is GTSNPN and CDR2 is SVGIG in the germline V gene (reference sequence). The CDR3 spans 13 residues. The CDR3 region is CAWSPLTANTQYF. As DNA, the CDR3 is TGTGCCTGGAGTCCGTTGACAGCTAATACGCAGTATTTT.

This chain uses TRBV20-1 with TRBJ2-3; 10 nucleotides agree with TRBD2. The CDR3 has 15 residues. Trimming removed 4 bases from V and 5 bases from J; junction bases left unmatched: 9. Germline loops: CDR1 DFQATT, CDR2 SNEGSKA (reference sequence). The CDR3 reads CSAILLAGAIDTQYF. The CDR3 DNA follows: TGCAGTGCTATACTTCTAGCGGGAGCGATAGATACGCAGTATTTT.

J is TRBJ2-3 and V is TRBV23-1; D is tentatively TRBD1 or TRBD2 (5 bases each). TRBV23-1 is reported as an ORF; its role is uncertain. CDR3 length equals 18 residues. V shed 2 bases and J shed 0 bases, with 18 bases lying between them. In DNA, the CDR3 is TGCGCCAGCAGTCAACAAGGGGCTAGCCGAACTAGCACAGATACGCAGTATTTT. This gives the protein CASSQQGASRTSTDTQYF.

This clonotype turned up a few times. This rearrangement joins TRBV29-1 to TRBJ2-7; D is possibly TRBD2 (5 bases). CDR1 is SQVTM, CDR2 ANQGSEA, per germline. V was cut by 7 bases and J by 1 base, with 11 bases left in between. The CDR3 is made up of 12 amino acids. The chain's CDR3 is CSALGASYEQYV. CDR3 DNA: TGCAGCGCCCTGGGAGCGTCCTACGAGCAGTACGTC.

This clonotype was seen a handful of times. The V and J genes are TRBV27 and TRBJ2-7; TRBD2 might be the D (6 bases). Germline values: CDR1 MNHEY, CDR2 SMNVEV (reference sequence). The germline V and J ends were trimmed by 11 bases and 2 bases, with 19 bases remaining between them. This CDR3 spans 14 amino acids. This CDR3 reads CAVTAGIGTYEQYF. The CDR3 DNA is TGTGCCGTGACGGCGGGGATAGGGACCTACGAGCAGTACTTC.

The CDR3 loop reads CASSPRSRGTGELFF. The CDR3, as DNA: TGTGCCAGCAGCCCCCGGAGTCGGGGCACCGGGGAGCTGTTTTTT. The J gene is TRBJ2-2, the V gene TRBV3-1, with a possible D match to TRBD2 (5 bases). CDR1 is LGHDT, CDR2 YNNKEL, per germline (reference sequence). The CDR3 extends over 15 amino acids. Between the trimmed V and J ends, which lost 4 bases and 4 bases, there was a span of 13 bases.

There are a few counts of this clonotype. The chain links TRBV20-1 to TRBJ2-7; weak D call: TRBD1 (5 bases). From germline, CDR1 is DFQATT and CDR2 SNEGSKA (reference sequence). CDR3 length: 12 residues. V dropped 7 bases and J dropped 3 bases, with 13 bases sitting between them. In nucleotides, the CDR3 is TGCAGTGTCCGAAAGCAGGGCTACGAGCAGTACTTC. Translating it yields CSVRKQGYEQYF.

V gene TRBV11-2 combines with J gene TRBJ2-3; TRBD1 agrees at 7 bases. Trimming cost V 5 bases and J 4 bases; bases outside gene matches: 21. The germline CDR1 and CDR2 sequences are SGHAT and FQNNGV. The CDR3 runs 19 residues. For the CDR3, the DNA is TGTGCCAGCAGCCCAGTCGGAATAACACGACAGGGTCCCCCAGATACGCAGTATTTT. It yields the protein CASSPVGITRQGPPDTQYF.

This clonotype was recorded at least ten times. The chain links TRBV5-6 to TRBJ1-1; a weak D match, TRBD1 (5 bases). Looked up from germline, CDR1 is SGHDT and CDR2 is YYEEEE. The CDR3 consists of 11 residues. Trimming removed 5 bases at V and 6 bases at J, with 8 bases between. In DNA form, the CDR3 reads TGTGCCAGCAGTTCAGGGTCTGAAGCTTTCTTT. Amino acids: CASSSGSEAFF. The variable domain in full, with the rest retrieved from reference TRBV5-6 and TRBJ1-1, is DAGVTQSPTHLIKTRGQQVTLRCSPKSGHDTVSWYQQALGQGPQFIFQYYEEEERQRGNFPDRFSGHQFPNYSSELNVNALLLGDSALYLCASSSGSEAFFGQGTRLTVV.

In this sample, this clonotype turned up many times. The chain couples TRBV20-1 to TRBJ2-1, with 14 bases that match TRBD2. V shed 5 bases, J shed 8 bases, and the junction held 8 bases outside the gene matches. Germline CDR1 DFQATT, CDR2 SNEGSKA (reference sequence). CDR3 length: 15 amino acids. CDR3 residues: CSAPVGTSGSYEQFF. The DNA for the CDR3 is TGCAGTGCTCCAGTTGGGACTAGCGGGAGCTATGAGCAGTTCTTC.

This clonotype has only a few counts. This chain links TRBV20-1 with TRBJ2-7; D is tentatively TRBD1 or TRBD2 (5 bases each). The CDR3 sequence is 12 residues long. CDR1 is DFQATT, CDR2 SNEGSKA, per germline (reference sequence). Trimming pared 3 bases from V and 2 bases from J, leaving 8 bases between. This CDR3 is CSARGDAYEQYF. The CDR3 region has the DNA TGCAGTGCTAGGGGGGACGCCTACGAGCAGTACTTC.

The J gene is TRBJ2-5, the V gene TRBV5-1; possibly TRBD2 for D (5 bases). The CDR3 spans 13 residues. Trimming removed 1 base from V and 4 bases from J, with 8 bases in between. Per germline, CDR1 SGHRS and CDR2 YFSETQ. This CDR3 is CASSLQDLETQYF. The CDR3 bases are TGCGCCAGCAGCTTGCAGGACTTAGAGACCCAGTACTTC. Supplemented by reference TRBV5-1 and TRBJ2-5, the full variable domain reads KAGVTQTPRYLIKTRGQQVTLSCSPISGHRSVSWYQQTPGQGLQFLFEYFSETQRNKGNFPGRFSGRQFSNSRSEMNVSTLELGDSALYLCASSLQDLETQYFGPGTRLLVL.

This clonotype was observed at least ten times. The V and J genes are TRBV6-5 and TRBJ1-2; tentatively, D is TRBD1 (5 bases). The CDR3 is 12 amino acids. Looked up from germline, CDR1 is MNHEY and CDR2 is SVGAGI. Trimming pared 5 bases from V and 4 bases from J, leaving 8 bases between. CDR3 sequence (DNA): TGTGCCAGCAGTCGTACAGGCTATGGCTACACCTTC. Its protein is CASSRTGYGYTF.

The chain employs TRBV6-2 or TRBV6-3 and TRBJ2-3; a possible D gene is TRBD2 (5 bases). Germline-derived CDR1 and CDR2 are MNHEY and SVGEGT. V lost 2 bases and J lost 2, with 11 bases in between. This CDR3 comprises 15 residues. The CDR3 region is CASSYAWENTDTQYF. The CDR3 nucleotides read TGTGCCAGCAGTTACGCTTGGGAGAACACAGATACGCAGTATTTT.

This clonotype turned up a few times. The rearrangement uses TRBV28 and TRBJ2-5; the D is unclear. V was cut by 3 bases and J by 5 bases, with 19 bases left in between. Germline V gives CDR1 MDHEN, CDR2 SYDVKM. This CDR3 has 16 residues. The DNA of the CDR3 is TGTGCCAGCAGTTTGGCCAGAGGCGGCAGGAGCGAGACCCAGTACTTC. It yields the protein CASSLARGGRSETQYF.

The sample holds a few counts of this clonotype. The chain links TRBV30 to TRBJ2-3, with D tentatively TRBD1 or TRBD2 (5 bases each). This CDR3 spans 10 amino acids. The V end was cut by 5 bases, the J end by 6 bases, with 6 bases between. CDR1 is GTSNPN and CDR2 is SVGIG in the germline V gene (reference sequence). The CDR3 spells CAWGGDTQYF. CDR3 coding DNA: TGTGCCTGGGGGGGTGATACGCAGTATTTT.

The sample holds many counts of this clonotype. This chain joins TRBV11-2 and TRBJ1-4, with D uncertain. CDR3 length: 14 residues. The V gene lost 2 bases and the J gene lost 2 bases, with 6 bases spanning the gap. The germline gives CDR1 SGHAT, CDR2 FQNNGV. Here the CDR3 reads CASSLTDTNEKLFF. As DNA, the CDR3 is TGTGCCAGCAGCTTAACTGATACTAATGAAAAACTGTTTTTT.

This clonotype has just a few counts. This sequence joins TRBV12-3 or TRBV12-4 and TRBJ2-7; 8 bases match TRBD1. Trimming removed 0 bases from V and 4 bases from J; junction bases left unmatched: 8. The CDR3 totals 16 residues. In nucleotides, the CDR3 is TGTGCCAGCAGTTTAGCGGACAGGGCCGGGTGGTACGAGCAGTACTTC. Its translation: CASSLADRAGWYEQYF.

This clonotype was detected a few times. The chain recombines TRBV3-1 with TRBJ2-7; TRBD2 is a possible D gene (5 bases). Between the trimmed V and J ends, which lost 5 bases and 3 bases, there was a span of 11 bases. The CDR3 length is 13 residues. Germline assignment: CDR1 LGHDT and CDR2 YNNKEL (reference sequence). The DNA of the CDR3 is TGTGCCAGCAGCAGAGGAACTAGCTACGAGCAGTACTTC. The encoded protein is CASSRGTSYEQYF.

The chain is built from TRBV30 and TRBJ2-5, with a weak D call TRBD2 (7 bases). CDR3 length: 12 amino acids. Germline V gene data show CDR1 as GTSNPN and CDR2 as SVGIG (reference sequence). With 0 bases removed from V and 14 bases from J, the gap between germline ends came to 16 bases. The CDR3 spells CAWSVGQGRAYF. In DNA, the CDR3 is TGTGCCTGGAGTGTAGGCCAGGGGAGGGCTTACTTC.

Ten or more counts support this clonotype. The chain couples TRBV18 to TRBJ1-4; D call uncertain. The CDR3 covers 13 residues. V was cut by 11 bases and J by 0 bases, with 10 bases left in between. Germline CDR1 KGHSH, CDR2 LQKENI. In DNA form, the CDR3 reads TGTGCCGGATCGGGAGCAACTAATGAAAAACTGTTTTTT. It specifies CAGSGATNEKLFF.

V gene TRBV12-3 or TRBV12-4 combines with J gene TRBJ2-7; no reliable D call. The CDR3 consists of 14 residues. Between the trimmed V and J ends, which lost 3 bases and 5 bases, there was a span of 14 bases. The CDR3 DNA is TGTGCCAGCAGTTTTGGTCAAAGCTTCCACGAGCAGTACTTC. It is translated as CASSFGQSFHEQYF.

This clonotype was seen a few times. The chain combines TRBV7-3 with TRBJ2-1; D remains unclear. The CDR3 loop spans 12 amino acids. Trimming took off 5 bases at V and 9 bases at J, with 11 bases between the two ends. Germline V gene sequence: CDR1 SGHTA, CDR2 FQGTGA. The CDR3 bases are TGTGCCAGCAGCGTCGTAGGTGGTGAGCAGTTCTTC. It specifies CASSVVGGEQFF.

This chain's CDR3 is CASSPGSRDEQYF. The CDR3 nucleotides are TGTGCCAGCAGCCCGGGGTCCCGGGACGAGCAGTACTTC. The V gene is TRBV5-4, the J gene TRBJ2-7; TRBD2 might be the D (5 bases). The germline V and J ends were trimmed by 4 bases and 5 bases, with 13 bases remaining between them. The CDR3 loop spans 13 amino acids. Per the germline V gene, CDR1 is SGHNT and CDR2 is YYREEE (reference sequence).